The 17 T cell receptor beta chains reported below all come from one sample, sequenced in a study of blood T cell repertoires in COVID-19. Libraries were prepared by immunoSEQ multiplex PCR; TCRdb keeps only in-frame clonotypes and omits some of them. Of about 120,000 clones in the sample, about 90% were seen once. The sample consisted of peripheral blood. These receptors were collected from a woman aged 60-75 years with COVID-19, enrolled during active disease.

The rearrangement uses TRBV11-2 and TRBJ2-3, with 7 bases fitting TRBD1. Germline CDR1 is SGHAT and CDR2 is FQNNGV. This CDR3 is built from 15 residues. The V gene end was trimmed by 5 bases and the J gene end by 0 bases; junction bases not matched to a gene: 5. This chain's CDR3 is CASSRDSLSTDTQYF. CDR3 nucleotides: TGTGCCAGCAGCCGGGACAGCCTTAGCACAGATACGCAGTATTTT.

This sequence joins TRBV24-1 and TRBJ2-3; D call uncertain. This CDR3 region has 14 residues. Trimming stripped 4 bases from V and 4 bases from J, with 11 bases between. From germline, CDR1 is KGHDR and CDR2 SFDVKD. CDR3 DNA: TGTGCCACCAGTGACGCCGGTCACCCAGATACGCAGTATTTT. Translating gives CATSDAGHPDTQYF.

This clone was seen a single time. This sequence joins TRBV5-6 and TRBJ1-6, with D tentatively TRBD1 (6 bases). Trimming left V 4 bases short and J 0 bases short, with 11 bases between. Germline V gives CDR1 SGHDT, CDR2 YYEEEE. The CDR3 totals 16 residues. CDR3 coding DNA: TGTGCCAGCAGCCCAGGGGATAGCTCCTATAATTCACCCCTCCACTTT. Its translation: CASSPGDSSYNSPLHF.

V and J are TRBV14 and TRBJ1-1, with 7 nucleotides matching TRBD1. The CDR3 spans 15 residues. With V trimmed by 8 bases and J by 1 base, 10 bases remained unmatched. The V gene's germline CDR1 is SGHDN and CDR2 FVKESK. The CDR3 DNA sequence: TGTGCCAGCGGCGTGACAGGGTTACGGAACACTGAAGCTTTCTTT. It yields the protein CASGVTGLRNTEAFF.

The CDR3 bases are TGTGCCAGCAGCTGGCGGGGCACGGACTATGGCTACACCTTC. It encodes CASSWRGTDYGYTF. This rearrangement joins TRBV7-9 to TRBJ1-2; D is possibly TRBD1 (5 bases). The V end lost 4 bases, the J end lost 3 bases, and 12 bases lay between the germline ends. CDR1 and CDR2 (germline): SEHNR, FQNEAQ (reference sequence). The CDR3 consists of 14 residues.

The chain has TRBV20-1 and TRBJ2-7; 7 bases map to TRBD2. Germline values: CDR1 DFQATT, CDR2 SNEGSKA (reference sequence). The CDR3 has 14 amino acids. V lost 3 bases to trimming and J lost 7 bases; unmatched junction nucleotides: 12. The CDR3 DNA follows: TGCAGTGCTAGTTCGCCGGGGGGACCGAGAGAGCAGTACTTC. Translated: CSASSPGGPREQYF.

V gene TRBV13 combines with J gene TRBJ1-1; the D is unclear. The CDR3 is made up of 13 amino acids. The V end lost 8 bases, the J end lost 3 bases, and 13 bases lay between the germline ends. Germline lookup yields CDR1 PRHDT and CDR2 FYEKMQ (reference sequence). For the CDR3, the DNA is TGTGCCAGCTCCCCCCTCGGGGACACTGAAGCTTTCTTT. Protein: CASSPLGDTEAFF.

This clone was seen more than once but under ten times. V gene TRBV9 combines with J gene TRBJ2-2, with TRBD2 matching 8 bases. CDR1 SGDLS and CDR2 YYNGEE come from the germline V gene. Trimming removed 0 bases from V and 8 bases from J; junction bases left unmatched: 6. CDR3 size: 15 residues. The CDR3 loop is CASSVEGLGLGELFF. CDR3 DNA sequence: TGTGCCAGCAGCGTAGAGGGACTAGGGCTGGGGGAGCTGTTTTTT. The variable domain in full, completed from reference TRBV9 and TRBJ2-2, reads DSGVTQTPKHLITATGQRVTLRCSPRSGDLSVYWYQQSLDQGLQFLIQYYNGEERAKGNILERFSAQQFPDLHSELNLSSLELGDSALYFCASSVEGLGLGELFFGEGSRLTVL.

The chain uses TRBV15 and TRBJ1-2; no definite D call. V gave up 0 bases and J gave up 0 bases, with 8 bases separating them. The germline gives CDR1 LNHNV, CDR2 YYDKDF (reference sequence). This CDR3 is 15 amino acids long. The CDR3 loop reads CATSRDLSSNYGYTF. The CDR3 bases are TGTGCCACCAGCAGAGATCTAAGCTCTAACTATGGCTACACCTTC. Variable domain in full (rest from reference TRBV15 and TRBJ1-2): DAMVIQNPRYQVTQFGKPVTLSCSQTLNHNVMYWYQQKSSQAPKLLFHYYDKDFNNEADTPDNFQSRRPNTSFCFLDIRSPGLGDTAMYLCATSRDLSSNYGYTFGSGTRLTVV.

The gene calls are TRBV7-9 and TRBJ2-1, with 8 bases identical to TRBD1. Losses at the gene ends were 5 bases for V and 7 bases for J; bases not matched to a gene: 4. The CDR3 spans 13 residues. Germline-derived CDR1 and CDR2 are SEHNR and FQNEAQ (reference sequence). The CDR3 region is CASSRTGNNEQFF. CDR3 sequence (DNA): TGTGCCAGCAGCCGGACAGGGAATAATGAGCAGTTCTTC.

A few counts support this clone. The chain carries TRBV9 and TRBJ2-2; TRBD1 aligns across 9 bases. The CDR3 loop spans 17 amino acids. The V segment lost 4 bases and the J segment 4 bases; nucleotides outside the gene matches: 11. CDR1 SGDLS and CDR2 YYNGEE come from the germline V gene. The CDR3 nucleotides read TGTGCCAGCAGCCCCGGGACAGGGATATGGTCCACCGGGGAGCTGTTTTTT. It specifies CASSPGTGIWSTGELFF.

Remarks on this clone: The junction departs from germline at one end; a sequencing error may be responsible. The chain is built from TRBV3-1 (or the pseudogene TRBV3-2) and TRBJ1-4; D not resolved. Per the germline V gene, CDR1 is LGHDT and CDR2 is YNNKEL (reference sequence). This CDR3 is 14 amino acids long. This CDR3 reads CASGQAATNEKLFF. The CDR3 DNA follows: TGTGCCAGCGGCCAAGCTGCAACTAATGAAAAACTGTTTTTT.

The chain couples TRBV4-2 to TRBJ1-5; no reliable D call. V lost 0 bases and J lost 9, with 15 bases in between. CDR1 and CDR2 from the germline V gene are LGHNA and YNFKEQ. CDR3 length: 15 amino acids. The CDR3 here is CASSQDLGRQWPQHF. CDR3 nucleotide sequence: TGTGCCAGCAGCCAAGATCTGGGCCGCCAGTGGCCCCAGCATTTT.

The genes are TRBV2 and TRBJ2-3, with TRBD1 matching 8 bases. V was clipped by 4 bases and J by 0 bases; unmatched bases: 12. CDR3 length: 18 residues. The germline V gene has CDR1 SNHLY and CDR2 FYNNEI. The CDR3 reads CASSGGQGILSSTDTQYF. In DNA, the CDR3 is TGTGCCAGCAGTGGAGGACAGGGTATACTCTCTAGCACAGATACGCAGTATTTT.

This chain links TRBV19 with TRBJ1-1; D is perhaps TRBD1 (5 bases). Looked up from germline, CDR1 is LNHDA and CDR2 is SQIVND (reference sequence). The length of the CDR3 is 14 residues. Trimming shortened V by 3 bases and J by 1 base, and 9 bases separated the two germline ends. This CDR3 reads CASSIQTANTEAFF. The CDR3 DNA sequence: TGTGCCAGTAGTATCCAGACAGCGAACACTGAAGCTTTCTTT.

The chain uses TRBV4-3 and TRBJ2-1, with 9 nucleotides matching TRBD1. V trimming: 3 bases; J trimming: 7 bases; junction bases outside the gene matches: 16. The CDR3 consists of 18 residues. Per germline, CDR1 LGHNA and CDR2 YSLEER. CDR3 protein: CASSHGQGRGGDLNEQFF. For the CDR3, the DNA is TGCGCCAGCAGCCACGGACAGGGGCGAGGCGGGGATCTAAATGAGCAGTTCTTC.

The rearrangement uses TRBV3-1 (or the pseudogene TRBV3-2) and TRBJ1-2; 8 bases fit TRBD1. Germline trimming cut 5 bases from V and 9 bases from J; bases unmatched to any gene: 20. The CDR3 extends over 17 amino acids. Germline V gene sequence: CDR1 LGHDT, CDR2 YNNKEL (reference sequence). The CDR3 reads CASSKDREYLRLWSYTF. Here the CDR3 DNA reads TGTGCCAGCAGCAAGGACAGGGAGTATCTCCGCCTATGGAGCTACACCTTC.